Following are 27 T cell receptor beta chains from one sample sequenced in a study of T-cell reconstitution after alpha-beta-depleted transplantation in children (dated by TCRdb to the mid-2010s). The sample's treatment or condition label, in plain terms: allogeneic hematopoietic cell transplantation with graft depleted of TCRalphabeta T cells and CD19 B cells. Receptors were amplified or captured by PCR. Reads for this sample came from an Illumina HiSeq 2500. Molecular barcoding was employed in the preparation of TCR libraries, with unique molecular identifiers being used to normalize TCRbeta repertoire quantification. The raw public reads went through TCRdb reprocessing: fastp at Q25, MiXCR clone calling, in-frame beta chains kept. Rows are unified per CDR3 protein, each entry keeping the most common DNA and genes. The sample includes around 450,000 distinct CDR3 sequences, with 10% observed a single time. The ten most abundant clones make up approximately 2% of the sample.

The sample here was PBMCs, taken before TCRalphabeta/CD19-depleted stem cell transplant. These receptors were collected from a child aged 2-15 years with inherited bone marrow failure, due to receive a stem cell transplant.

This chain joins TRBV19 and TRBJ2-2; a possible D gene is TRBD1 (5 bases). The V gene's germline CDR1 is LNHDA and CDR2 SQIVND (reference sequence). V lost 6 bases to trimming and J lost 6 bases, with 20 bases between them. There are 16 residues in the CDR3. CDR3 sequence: CASSIQVQQMAGELFF. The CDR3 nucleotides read TGTGCCAGTAGCATACAGGTCCAGCAAATGGCCGGGGAGCTGTTTTTT.

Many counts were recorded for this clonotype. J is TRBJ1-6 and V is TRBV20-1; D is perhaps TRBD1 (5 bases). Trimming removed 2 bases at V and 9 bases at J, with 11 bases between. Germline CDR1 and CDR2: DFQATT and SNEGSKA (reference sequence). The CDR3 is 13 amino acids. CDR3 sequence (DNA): TGCAGTGCTAGAATGGTGAGGGGTTCACCCCTCCACTTT. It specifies CSARMVRGSPLHF.

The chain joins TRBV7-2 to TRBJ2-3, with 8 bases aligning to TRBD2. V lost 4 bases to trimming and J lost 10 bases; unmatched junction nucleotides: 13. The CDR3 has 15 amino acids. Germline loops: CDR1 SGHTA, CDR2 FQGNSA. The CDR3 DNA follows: TGTGCCAGCAGCTCGCTCTGGCGGGAGGCGTCGGCGCAGTATTTT. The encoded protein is CASSSLWREASAQYF.

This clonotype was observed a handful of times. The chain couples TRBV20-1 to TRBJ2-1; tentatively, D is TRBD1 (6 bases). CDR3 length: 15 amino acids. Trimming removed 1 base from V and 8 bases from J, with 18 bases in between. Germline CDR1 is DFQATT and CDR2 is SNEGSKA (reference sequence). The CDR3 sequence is CSARGAQGKNHEQFF. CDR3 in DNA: TGCAGTGCTAGAGGAGCGCAGGGGAAAAACCATGAGCAGTTCTTC.

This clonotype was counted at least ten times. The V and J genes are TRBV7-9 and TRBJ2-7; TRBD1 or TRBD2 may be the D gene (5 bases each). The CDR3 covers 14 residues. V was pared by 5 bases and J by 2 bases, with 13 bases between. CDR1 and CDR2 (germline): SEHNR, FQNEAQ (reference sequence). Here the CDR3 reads CASSPPGPPYEQYF. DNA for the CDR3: TGTGCCAGCAGCCCGCCGGGACCGCCCTACGAGCAGTACTTC.

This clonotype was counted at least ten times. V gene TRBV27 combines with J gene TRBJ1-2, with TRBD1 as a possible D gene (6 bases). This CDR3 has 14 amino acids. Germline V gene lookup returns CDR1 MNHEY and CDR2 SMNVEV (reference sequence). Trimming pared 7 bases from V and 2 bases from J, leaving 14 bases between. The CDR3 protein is CASKPTGDNYGYTF. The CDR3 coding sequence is TGTGCCAGCAAACCGACAGGTGACAACTATGGCTACACCTTC.

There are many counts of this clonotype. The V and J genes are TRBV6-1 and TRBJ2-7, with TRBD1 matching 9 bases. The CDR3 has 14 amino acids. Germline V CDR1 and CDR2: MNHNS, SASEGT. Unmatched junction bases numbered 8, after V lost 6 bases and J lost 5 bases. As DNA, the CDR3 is TGTGCCAGCAGCTGGGGGGGACAGGGTGACGAGCAGTACTTC. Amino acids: CASSWGGQGDEQYF.

CDR3 DNA: TGTGCCAACTCCCCAACCGCAGGGACCTACAATGAGCAGTTCTTC. As protein: CANSPTAGTYNEQFF. V is TRBV10-3 and J is TRBJ2-1; possibly TRBD1 for D (5 bases). V shed 10 bases and J shed 2 bases, with 18 bases lying between them. Germline CDR1 is ENHRY and CDR2 is SYGVKD. CDR3 length: 15 amino acids.

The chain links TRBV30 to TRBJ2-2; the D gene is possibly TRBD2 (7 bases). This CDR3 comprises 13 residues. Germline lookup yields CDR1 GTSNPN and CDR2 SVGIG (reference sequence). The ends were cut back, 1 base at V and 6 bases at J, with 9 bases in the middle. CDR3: CAWSGEGAGELFF. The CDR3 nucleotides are TGTGCCTGGAGTGGGGAGGGGGCCGGGGAGCTGTTTTTT.

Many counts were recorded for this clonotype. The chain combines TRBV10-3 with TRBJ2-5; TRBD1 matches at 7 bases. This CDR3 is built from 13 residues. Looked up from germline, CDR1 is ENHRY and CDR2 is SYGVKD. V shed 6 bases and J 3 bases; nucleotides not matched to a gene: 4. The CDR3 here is CAISRDREETQYF. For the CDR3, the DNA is TGTGCCATCAGCAGGGACAGAGAAGAGACCCAGTACTTC.

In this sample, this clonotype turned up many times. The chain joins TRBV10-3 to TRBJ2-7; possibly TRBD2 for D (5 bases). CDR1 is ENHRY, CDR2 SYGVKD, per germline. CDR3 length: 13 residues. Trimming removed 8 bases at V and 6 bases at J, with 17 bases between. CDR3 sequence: CAIGAVQTLEQYF. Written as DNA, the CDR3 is TGTGCCATCGGAGCGGTCCAGACCCTCGAGCAGTACTTC.

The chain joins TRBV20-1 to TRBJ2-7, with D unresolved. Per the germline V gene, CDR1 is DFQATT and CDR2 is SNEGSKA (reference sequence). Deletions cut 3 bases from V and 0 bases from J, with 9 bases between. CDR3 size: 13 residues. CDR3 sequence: CSARYDPSYEQYF. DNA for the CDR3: TGCAGTGCTAGGTACGATCCCTCCTACGAGCAGTACTTC.

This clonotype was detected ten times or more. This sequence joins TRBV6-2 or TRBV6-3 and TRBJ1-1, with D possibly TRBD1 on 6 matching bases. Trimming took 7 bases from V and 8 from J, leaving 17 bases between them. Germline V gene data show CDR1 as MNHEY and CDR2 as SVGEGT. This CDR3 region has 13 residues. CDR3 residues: CASIGAGEMEAFF. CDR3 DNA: TGTGCCAGCATCGGTGCAGGGGAGATGGAAGCTTTCTTT.

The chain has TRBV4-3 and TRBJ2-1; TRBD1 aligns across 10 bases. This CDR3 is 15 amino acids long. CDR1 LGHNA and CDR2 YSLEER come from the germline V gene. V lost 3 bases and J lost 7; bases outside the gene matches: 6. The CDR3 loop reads CASSHPGQGSNEQFF. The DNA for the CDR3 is TGCGCCAGCAGCCACCCGGGACAGGGGAGTAATGAGCAGTTCTTC.

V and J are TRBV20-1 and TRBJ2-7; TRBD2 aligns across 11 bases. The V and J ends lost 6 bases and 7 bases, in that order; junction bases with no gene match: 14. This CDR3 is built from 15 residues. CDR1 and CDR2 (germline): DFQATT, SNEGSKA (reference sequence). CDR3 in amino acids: CSAILTSGRLGEQYF. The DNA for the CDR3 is TGCAGTGCAATACTAACTAGCGGGAGACTCGGGGAGCAGTACTTC.

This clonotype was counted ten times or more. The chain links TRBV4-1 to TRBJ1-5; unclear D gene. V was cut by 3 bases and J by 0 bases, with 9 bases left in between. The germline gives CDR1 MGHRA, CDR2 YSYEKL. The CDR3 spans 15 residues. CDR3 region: CASSQERYSNQPQHF. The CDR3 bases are TGCGCCAGCAGCCAGGAAAGGTATAGCAATCAGCCCCAGCATTTT.

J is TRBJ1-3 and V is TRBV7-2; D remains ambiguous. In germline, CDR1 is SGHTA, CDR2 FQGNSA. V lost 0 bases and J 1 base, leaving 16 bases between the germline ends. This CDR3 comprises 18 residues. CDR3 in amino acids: CASSLAPPGPASGNTIYF. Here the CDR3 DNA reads TGTGCCAGCAGCTTAGCCCCACCCGGCCCGGCTTCTGGAAACACCATATATTTT.

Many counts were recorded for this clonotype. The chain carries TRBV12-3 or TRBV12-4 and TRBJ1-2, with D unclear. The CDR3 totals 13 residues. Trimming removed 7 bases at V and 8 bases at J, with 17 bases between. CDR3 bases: TGTGCCAGCAACTCATGGGCCTCCGGGGGCTACACCTTC. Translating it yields CASNSWASGGYTF.

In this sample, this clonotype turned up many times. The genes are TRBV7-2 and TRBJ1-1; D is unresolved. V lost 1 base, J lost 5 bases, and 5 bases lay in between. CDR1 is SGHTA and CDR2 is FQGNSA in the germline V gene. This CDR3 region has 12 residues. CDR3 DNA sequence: TGTGCCAGCAGCTTAGTTGCAACTGAAGCTTTCTTT. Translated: CASSLVATEAFF.

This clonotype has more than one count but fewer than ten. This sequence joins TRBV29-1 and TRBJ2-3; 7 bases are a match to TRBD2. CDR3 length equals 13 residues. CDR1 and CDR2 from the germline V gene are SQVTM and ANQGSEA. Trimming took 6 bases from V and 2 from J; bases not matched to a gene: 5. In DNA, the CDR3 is TGCAGCGTAAGACTAGCTCCCACAGATACGCAGTATTTT. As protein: CSVRLAPTDTQYF.

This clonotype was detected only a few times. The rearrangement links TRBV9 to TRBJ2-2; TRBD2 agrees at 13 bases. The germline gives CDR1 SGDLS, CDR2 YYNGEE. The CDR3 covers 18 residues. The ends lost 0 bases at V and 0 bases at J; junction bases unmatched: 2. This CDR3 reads CASSVELAGGANTGELFF. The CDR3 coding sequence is TGTGCCAGCAGCGTAGAACTAGCGGGAGGGGCGAACACCGGGGAGCTGTTTTTT. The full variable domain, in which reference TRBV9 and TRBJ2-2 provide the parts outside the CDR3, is DSGVTQTPKHLITATGQRVTLRCSPRSGDLSVYWYQQSLDQGLQFLIQYYNGEERAKGNILERFSAQQFPDLHSELNLSSLELGDSALYFCASSVELAGGANTGELFFGEGSRLTVL.

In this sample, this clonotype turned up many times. Here the CDR3 reads CASSLDVGTYEQYF. Written as DNA, the CDR3 is TGTGCCAGCAGTTTAGACGTGGGGACTTACGAGCAGTACTTC. The genes are TRBV12-3 or TRBV12-4 and TRBJ2-7; TRBD2 might be the D (6 bases). This CDR3 is built from 14 residues. Trimming cost V 1 base and J 4 bases, with 11 bases left between them.

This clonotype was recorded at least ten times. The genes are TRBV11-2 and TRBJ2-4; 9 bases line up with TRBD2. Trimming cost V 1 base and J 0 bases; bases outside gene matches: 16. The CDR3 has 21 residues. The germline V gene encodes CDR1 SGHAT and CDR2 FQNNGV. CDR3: CASSLGGIYPAGGIAKNIQYF. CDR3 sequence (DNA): TGTGCCAGCAGCTTAGGAGGAATTTATCCAGCGGGAGGCATAGCCAAAAACATTCAGTACTTC. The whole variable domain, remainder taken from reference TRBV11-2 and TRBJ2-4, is EAGVAQSPRYKIIEKRQSVAFWCNPISGHATLYWYQQILGQGPKLLIQFQNNGVVDDSQLPKDRFSAERLKGVDSTLKIQPAKLEDSAVYLCASSLGGIYPAGGIAKNIQYFGAGTRLSVL.

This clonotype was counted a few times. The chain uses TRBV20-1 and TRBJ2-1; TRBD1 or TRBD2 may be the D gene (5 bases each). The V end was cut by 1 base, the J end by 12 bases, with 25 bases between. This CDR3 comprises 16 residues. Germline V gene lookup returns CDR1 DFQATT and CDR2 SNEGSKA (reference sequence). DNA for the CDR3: TGCAGTGCTAGAGGTCCCTGGGGAGACGAAGGTCAGGGGCAGTTCTTC. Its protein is CSARGPWGDEGQGQFF.

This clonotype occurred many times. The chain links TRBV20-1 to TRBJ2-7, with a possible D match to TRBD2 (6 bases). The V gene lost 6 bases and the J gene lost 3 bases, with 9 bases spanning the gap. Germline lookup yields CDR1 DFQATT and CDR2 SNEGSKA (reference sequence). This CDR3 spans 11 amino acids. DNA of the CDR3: TGCAGTGCGGAGGACTACTACGAGCAGTACTTC. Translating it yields CSAEDYYEQYF.

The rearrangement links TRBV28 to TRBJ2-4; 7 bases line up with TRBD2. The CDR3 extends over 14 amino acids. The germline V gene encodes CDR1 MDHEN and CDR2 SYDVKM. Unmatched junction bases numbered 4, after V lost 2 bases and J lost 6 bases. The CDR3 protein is CASSLIREGNIQYF. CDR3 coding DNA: TGTGCCAGCAGTTTAATAAGGGAGGGAAACATTCAGTACTTC. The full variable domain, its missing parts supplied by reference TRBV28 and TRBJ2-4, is DVKVTQSSRYLVKRTGEKVFLECVQDMDHENMFWYRQDPGLGLRLIYFSYDVKMKEKGDIPEGYSVSREKKERFSLILESASTNQTSMYLCASSLIREGNIQYFGAGTRLSVL.

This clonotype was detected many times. Here the CDR3 DNA reads TGTGCCAGCAGGAGGACAGGGACTTTGTCCGGGGAGCTGTTTTTT. This translates into CASRRTGTLSGELFF. This chain connects TRBV7-8 to TRBJ2-2, with 8 bases matching TRBD1. From germline, CDR1 is SGHVS and CDR2 FQNEAQ. The ends lost 6 bases at V and 6 bases at J; junction bases unmatched: 9. The CDR3 has 15 amino acids.